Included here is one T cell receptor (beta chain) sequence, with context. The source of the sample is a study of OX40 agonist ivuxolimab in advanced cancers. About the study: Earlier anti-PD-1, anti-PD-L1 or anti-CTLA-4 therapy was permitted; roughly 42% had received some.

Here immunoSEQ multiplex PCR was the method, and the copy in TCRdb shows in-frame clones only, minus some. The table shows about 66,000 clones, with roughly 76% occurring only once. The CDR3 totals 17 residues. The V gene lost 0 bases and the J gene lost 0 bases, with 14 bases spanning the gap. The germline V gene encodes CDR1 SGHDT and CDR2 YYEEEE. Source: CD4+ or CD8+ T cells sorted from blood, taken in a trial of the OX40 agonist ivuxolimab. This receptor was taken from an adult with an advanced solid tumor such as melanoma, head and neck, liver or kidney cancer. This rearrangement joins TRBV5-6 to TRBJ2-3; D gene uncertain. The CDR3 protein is CASSLALLAGSTDTQYF. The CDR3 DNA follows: TGTGCCAGCAGCTTGGCCCTTTTGGCCGGTAGCACAGATACGCAGTATTTT.